A single TCR beta chain is shown here with its context. Data came from immunoSEQ multiplex PCR; TCRdb stores just in-frame clones and leaves some out. The sample yields about 120,000 clones, 85% to 90% seen once. With V trimmed by 2 bases and J by 1 base, 2 bases remained unmatched. The CDR3 has 14 residues. Germline lookup yields CDR1 ENHRY and CDR2 SYGVKD. This record comes from a study of control samples from healthy donors and cancer patients. The chain uses TRBV10-3 and TRBJ2-7; 7 positions agree with TRBD1. Sequenced material: blood. This clonotype originated in a woman in her 70s in good health. The CDR3 reads CAISERDSSYEQYF. The CDR3 nucleotides read TGTGCCATCAGTGAGCGGGACAGTTCCTACGAGCAGTACTTC.